The 30 T cell receptor beta chains in this list originate from one sample, sequenced in a study of blood T cell repertoires in COVID-19. Here immunoSEQ multiplex PCR was the method, and the copy in TCRdb shows in-frame clones only, minus some. The data show 29,000 or so clones, roughly nine tenths seen once. Sample: peripheral blood. All receptors come from a man aged 50 or older with active COVID-19.

This clone was seen only once. The gene calls are TRBV15 and TRBJ2-1; 7 nucleotides line up with TRBD2. Germline V gives CDR1 LNHNV, CDR2 YYDKDF (reference sequence). This CDR3 comprises 15 residues. V lost 0 bases to trimming and J lost 6 bases; unmatched junction nucleotides: 5. This CDR3 is CATSREKLALNEQFF. As DNA, the CDR3 is TGTGCCACCAGCAGAGAGAAACTAGCGCTCAATGAGCAGTTCTTC.

V is TRBV18 and J is TRBJ1-2; 8 nucleotides match TRBD1. V dropped 2 bases and J dropped 4; count of bases not matched to a gene: 6. The CDR3 contains 15 residues. Germline V CDR1 and CDR2: KGHSH, LQKENI. CDR3 DNA: TGTGCCAGCTCACCAGGACAGGGAGTTATCTATGGCTACACCTTC. This encodes CASSPGQGVIYGYTF.

This sequence joins TRBV7-8 and TRBJ2-7, with TRBD2 as a possible D gene (6 bases). From germline, CDR1 is SGHVS and CDR2 FQNEAQ. The CDR3 is 14 residues long. V gave up 5 bases and J gave up 2 bases, with 13 bases separating them. The CDR3, as DNA: TGTGCCAGCAGCCTGGGGGGACTGACCTACGAGCAGTACTTC. As protein: CASSLGGLTYEQYF.

This clone showed up just once. The chain couples TRBV7-2 to TRBJ2-5; possibly TRBD1 for D (5 bases). The CDR3 sequence is 14 residues long. Germline-derived CDR1 and CDR2 are SGHTA and FQGNSA. V lost 1 base to trimming and J lost 4 bases, with 10 bases between them. The CDR3: CASSLGGLRETQYF. The CDR3 nucleotides read TGTGCCAGCAGCTTAGGGGGCCTTAGAGAGACCCAGTACTTC.

The chain joins TRBV19 to TRBJ2-1; TRBD1 matches 7 bases. The J segment lost 5 bases and the V segment lost 6 bases, leaving 7 bases of the junction unmatched. This CDR3 comprises 14 residues. The V gene's germline CDR1 is LNHDA and CDR2 SQIVND (reference sequence). The CDR3 sequence is CASSALTGNNEQFF. Written as DNA, the CDR3 is TGTGCCAGTAGCGCTTTGACAGGGAACAATGAGCAGTTCTTC. The complete variable domain, with remaining parts taken from reference TRBV19 and TRBJ2-1, reads DGGITQSPKYLFRKEGQNVTLSCEQNLNHDAMYWYRQDPGQGLRLIYYSQIVNDFQKGDIAEGYSVSREKKESFPLTVTSAQKNPTAFYLCASSALTGNNEQFFGPGTRLTVL.

The chain recombines TRBV4-1 with TRBJ1-1; perhaps TRBD1 as D (5 bases). Trimming pared 4 bases from V and 5 bases from J, leaving 17 bases between. The germline V gene has CDR1 MGHRA and CDR2 YSYEKL. The CDR3 is 15 residues long. Written as DNA, the CDR3 is TGCGCCAGCAGCCTTAAGACTCGGGGGGTTACTGAAGCTTTCTTT. Translating gives CASSLKTRGVTEAFF.

This clone was counted a single time. This chain joins TRBV18 and TRBJ1-2; TRBD1 is a possible D gene (5 bases). V was pared by 5 bases and J by 3 bases, with 19 bases between. The CDR3 consists of 16 residues. Germline CDR1 KGHSH, CDR2 LQKENI. In DNA, the CDR3 is TGTGCCAGCTCAGTCATTACCGGGGGTGGCGACTATGGCTACACCTTC. Its protein product is CASSVITGGGDYGYTF.

The rearrangement uses TRBV7-9 and TRBJ1-2, with D hard to call. The germline gives CDR1 SEHNR, CDR2 FQNEAQ (reference sequence). V was clipped by 0 bases and J by 5 bases, with 10 bases between them. This CDR3 has 14 amino acids. This CDR3 is CASSLARSVYGYTF. The CDR3 DNA is TGTGCCAGCAGCTTAGCCCGCAGTGTTTATGGCTACACCTTC.

This clone was picked up one time. The rearrangement uses TRBV3-1 (or the pseudogene TRBV3-2) and TRBJ1-4, with 8 bases that match TRBD1. With 4 bases clipped from V and 7 bases from J, the junction kept 5 bases outside the gene matches. CDR3 length: 14 amino acids. Looked up from germline, CDR1 is LGHDT and CDR2 is YNNKEL (reference sequence). CDR3 region: CASSLQGAGEKLFF. The CDR3 DNA follows: TGTGCCAGCAGCCTTCAGGGGGCAGGTGAAAAACTGTTTTTT.

The genes are TRBV7-2 and TRBJ2-5; 10 bases map to TRBD1. With V trimmed by 2 bases and J by 4 bases, 4 bases remained unmatched. Germline-derived CDR1 and CDR2 are SGHTA and FQGNSA. The CDR3 length is 15 residues. CDR3 sequence: CASSLPGQGVETQYF. The CDR3, as DNA: TGTGCCAGCAGCTTACCTGGACAGGGGGTAGAGACCCAGTACTTC. The full variable domain, rest sourced from reference TRBV7-2 and TRBJ2-5, is GAGVSQSPSNKVTEKGKDVELRCDPISGHTALYWYRQSLGQGLEFLIYFQGNSAPDKSGLPSDRFSAERTGGSVSTLTIQRTQQEDSAVYLCASSLPGQGVETQYFGPGTRLLVL.

The gene calls are TRBV5-1 and TRBJ1-3; 10 nucleotides line up with TRBD1. V was clipped by 4 bases and J by 0 bases; unmatched bases: 7. This CDR3 is 17 amino acids long. The germline gives CDR1 SGHRS, CDR2 YFSETQ. The CDR3, as DNA: TGCGCCAGCAGCCGAGGACAGGGGGATACCTCTGGAAACACCATATATTTT. This translates into CASSRGQGDTSGNTIYF.

V and J are TRBV9 and TRBJ2-5, with D maybe TRBD2 (7 bases). From germline, CDR1 is SGDLS and CDR2 YYNGEE. The CDR3 has 15 residues. Trimming left V 0 bases short and J 5 bases short, with 14 bases between. Written as DNA, the CDR3 is TGTGCCAGCAGCGTAGATGGCGGGGGCGGCGAGACCCAGTACTTC. Protein: CASSVDGGGGETQYF.

The chain is built from TRBV6-5 and TRBJ2-4; TRBD2 matches 7 bases. The CDR3 covers 15 residues. Germline CDR1 reads MNHEY; CDR2 reads SVGAGI. Trimming cost V 0 bases and J 6 bases; bases outside gene matches: 5. The CDR3 loop reads CASSYSSGKVNIQYF. The CDR3 region has the DNA TGTGCCAGCAGTTACTCCAGCGGGAAGGTAAACATTCAGTACTTC.

The V and J genes are TRBV7-2 and TRBJ1-1; D might be TRBD1 (5 bases). The CDR3 is 15 residues long. Trimming removed 6 bases from V and 1 base from J, with 15 bases in between. Per germline, CDR1 SGHTA and CDR2 FQGNSA. CDR3 sequence reads: CASSFQGVANTEAFF. The DNA of the CDR3 is TGTGCCAGCAGTTTTCAGGGCGTGGCGAACACTGAAGCTTTCTTT.

The V gene is TRBV7-8, the J gene TRBJ2-5; 10 bases match TRBD2. CDR1 and CDR2 (germline): SGHVS, FQNEAQ. Trimming took 5 bases from V and 5 from J; bases not matched to a gene: 8. The CDR3 covers 15 residues. The CDR3 bases are TGTGCCAGCAGCCCCACGACTAGCGGGTTGGAGACCCAGTACTTC. It yields the protein CASSPTTSGLETQYF.

This chain joins TRBV5-4 and TRBJ2-5, with TRBD2 matching over 8 bases. The V gene's germline CDR1 is SGHNT and CDR2 YYREEE (reference sequence). This CDR3 comprises 16 residues. Losses at the gene ends were 0 bases for V and 4 bases for J; bases not matched to a gene: 8. CDR3 coding DNA: TGTGCCAGCAGCTTGGGGGGGACTAGAGGTGGAGAGACCCAGTACTTC. As protein: CASSLGGTRGGETQYF.

This sequence joins TRBV15 and TRBJ2-4; 9 nucleotides line up with TRBD1. Germline loops: CDR1 LNHNV, CDR2 YYDKDF (reference sequence). V shed 3 bases, J shed 1 base, and the junction held 16 bases outside the gene matches. This CDR3 comprises 20 residues. Written as DNA, the CDR3 is TGTGCCACCAGCAGGGAGCCGGGACAGGGAGGGGGAACGGCCAAAAACATTCAGTACTTC. Translating it yields CATSREPGQGGGTAKNIQYF.

The rearrangement links TRBV5-4 to TRBJ1-1; D gene uncertain. Germline CDR1 SGHNT, CDR2 YYREEE (reference sequence). Trimming stripped 0 bases from V and 1 base from J, with 7 bases between. The CDR3 extends over 14 amino acids. The CDR3 nucleotides read TGTGCCAGCAGCTTGGACAGCAGGAACACTGAAGCTTTCTTT. Amino acid sequence: CASSLDSRNTEAFF.

DNA of the CDR3: TGTGCCAGCATCTCCCTTCTGGGGGCGGATGAGCAGTTCTTC. Translation gives CASISLLGADEQFF. The chain links TRBV28 to TRBJ2-1, with D possibly TRBD1 on 6 matching bases. The CDR3 has 14 amino acids. The germline V and J ends were trimmed by 7 bases and 8 bases, with 18 bases remaining between them. In germline, CDR1 is MDHEN, CDR2 SYDVKM.

This rearrangement joins TRBV5-1 to TRBJ2-1; tentative D call: TRBD1 (6 bases). The germline CDR1 and CDR2 sequences are SGHRS and YFSETQ. The CDR3 totals 13 residues. Trimming pared 2 bases from V and 9 bases from J, leaving 12 bases between. CDR3 in amino acids: CASSFPGAGEQFF. The CDR3 DNA reads TGCGCCAGCAGCTTCCCAGGGGCAGGTGAGCAGTTCTTC.

The CDR3 sequence is CASSEAWGGKSEQYF. In DNA, the CDR3 is TGTGCCAGCAGTGAGGCCTGGGGAGGGAAATCCGAGCAGTACTTC. The rearrangement uses TRBV2 and TRBJ2-7, with 7 positions matching TRBD2. The V gene end was trimmed by 3 bases and the J gene end by 6 bases; junction bases not matched to a gene: 11. The CDR3 consists of 15 residues. CDR1 is SNHLY, CDR2 FYNNEI, per germline. Variable domain in full (rest from reference TRBV2 and TRBJ2-7): EPEVTQTPSHQVTQMGQEVILRCVPISNHLYFYWYRQILGQKVEFLVSFYNNEISEKSEIFDDQFSVERPDGSNFTLKIRSTKLEDSAMYFCASSEAWGGKSEQYFGPGTRLTVT.

The chain employs TRBV5-4 and TRBJ2-3, with D possibly being TRBD2 (5 bases). This CDR3 comprises 15 residues. Trimming removed 0 bases from V and 5 bases from J, with 13 bases in between. The V gene's germline CDR1 is SGHNT and CDR2 YYREEE (reference sequence). CDR3: CASSLDQTREDTQYF. CDR3 bases: TGTGCCAGCAGCTTGGACCAAACCCGGGAAGATACGCAGTATTTT.

This chain uses TRBV12-3 or TRBV12-4 with TRBJ1-5; possible D gene TRBD1, 5 bases. CDR3 length: 13 residues. The V end lost 6 bases, the J end lost 7 bases, and 13 bases lay between the germline ends. CDR3 sequence (DNA): TGTGCCAGCAGCCCTGACAGACGACAGCCCCAGCATTTT. It is translated as CASSPDRRQPQHF.

The V call is TRBV19, the J call TRBJ2-4; 7 bases map to TRBD1. The J segment lost 9 bases and the V segment lost 3 bases, leaving 5 bases of the junction unmatched. There are 13 residues in the CDR3. The germline V gene encodes CDR1 LNHDA and CDR2 SQIVND (reference sequence). Here the CDR3 DNA reads TGTGCCAGTAGTATGACAGGGACAGCCATTCAGTACTTC. Translation: CASSMTGTAIQYF. The full variable domain, in which reference TRBV19 and TRBJ2-4 provide the parts outside the CDR3, is DGGITQSPKYLFRKEGQNVTLSCEQNLNHDAMYWYRQDPGQGLRLIYYSQIVNDFQKGDIAEGYSVSREKKESFPLTVTSAQKNPTAFYLCASSMTGTAIQYFGAGTRLSVL.

The rearrangement links TRBV19 to TRBJ2-5, with 10 bases fitting TRBD1. The CDR3 covers 17 residues. After removal of 4 bases from V and 7 bases from J, the junction contained 15 bases not matched to a gene. Germline lookup yields CDR1 LNHDA and CDR2 SQIVND (reference sequence). The CDR3 DNA reads TGTGCCAGTAGTACGACGTCCTGGGGACAGGGGTTTGGGACCCAGTACTTC. Protein sequence: CASSTTSWGQGFGTQYF. Drawing the rest from reference TRBV19 and TRBJ2-5, the complete variable domain is DGGITQSPKYLFRKEGQNVTLSCEQNLNHDAMYWYRQDPGQGLRLIYYSQIVNDFQKGDIAEGYSVSREKKESFPLTVTSAQKNPTAFYLCASSTTSWGQGFGTQYFGPGTRLLVL.

The rearrangement links TRBV5-1 to TRBJ2-3; D is ambiguous. The CDR3 totals 15 residues. Trimming shortened V by 1 base and J by 3 bases, and 12 bases separated the two germline ends. The V gene's germline CDR1 is SGHRS and CDR2 YFSETQ. DNA of the CDR3: TGCGCCAGCAGCTTGAATGTTGAGGCAACAGATACGCAGTATTTT. Its translation is CASSLNVEATDTQYF.

This clone was recorded only once. The rearrangement joins TRBV3-1 (or the pseudogene TRBV3-2) to TRBJ1-4; D remains ambiguous. The V and J ends lost 1 base and 6 bases respectively, with 9 bases between them. CDR1 LGHDT and CDR2 YNNKEL come from the germline V gene (reference sequence). The CDR3 loop spans 14 amino acids. CDR3 DNA sequence: TGTGCCAGCAGCCAAGGTTGGGGAGATGAAAAACTGTTTTTT. Protein: CASSQGWGDEKLFF.

This rearrangement joins TRBV10-2 to TRBJ2-7; the D gene is possibly TRBD1 (6 bases). This CDR3 spans 13 amino acids. The germline V gene encodes CDR1 WSHSY and CDR2 SAAADI. With 5 bases removed from V and 2 bases from J, the gap between germline ends came to 10 bases. CDR3: CASSLDRPYEQYF. The CDR3 DNA reads TGCGCCAGCAGTCTTGACAGGCCCTACGAGCAGTACTTC.

This clone appeared a single time. The rearrangement joins TRBV9 to TRBJ2-2, with a tentative D call TRBD2 (6 bases). The CDR3 has 16 amino acids. V was pared by 4 bases and J by 4 bases, with 17 bases between. Germline assignment: CDR1 SGDLS and CDR2 YYNGEE. The CDR3 region has the DNA TGTGCCAGCAGCCCCCAAGGACTATTTTTCACCGGGGAGCTGTTTTTT. This sequence encodes CASSPQGLFFTGELFF.

This rearrangement joins TRBV7-6 to TRBJ2-7, with TRBD2 as a possible D gene (6 bases). V dropped 3 bases and J dropped 7 bases, with 19 bases sitting between them. The CDR3 contains 15 residues. Germline V gene lookup returns CDR1 SGHVS and CDR2 FNYEAQ. The CDR3 reads CASSLYTPGLGEQYF. The CDR3 DNA reads as TGTGCCAGCAGCTTGTACACCCCGGGACTCGGAGAGCAGTACTTC.